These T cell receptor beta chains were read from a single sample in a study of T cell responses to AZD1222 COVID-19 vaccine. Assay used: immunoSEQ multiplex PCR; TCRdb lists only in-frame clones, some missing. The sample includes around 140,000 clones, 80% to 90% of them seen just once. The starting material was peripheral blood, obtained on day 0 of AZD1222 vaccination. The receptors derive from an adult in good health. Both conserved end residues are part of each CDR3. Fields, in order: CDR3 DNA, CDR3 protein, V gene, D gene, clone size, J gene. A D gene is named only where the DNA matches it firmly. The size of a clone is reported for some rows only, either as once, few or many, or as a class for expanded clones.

cdr3_nt: TGTGCCAGCAGTTACTCGAACCCAGAAGGCTACTACGAGCAGTACTTC
cdr3_aa: CASSYSNPEGYYEQYF
v_call: TRBV6-5
d_call: NA
clone_size: NA
j_call: TRBJ2-7

cdr3_nt: TGTGCCAGCAGTGAAGCCAGGGTGGATACGCAGTATTTT
cdr3_aa: CASSEARVDTQYF
v_call: TRBV2
d_call: NA
clone_size: NA
j_call: TRBJ2-3

cdr3_nt: TGTGCCAGCAGCTCACCACGACAGGGCCATGGCTACACCTTC
cdr3_aa: CASSSPRQGHGYTF
v_call: TRBV7-9
d_call: TRBD1
clone_size: NA
j_call: TRBJ1-2

cdr3_nt: TGTGCCAGCAGCCTCGAGATCCGTGGATATGGCTACACCTTC
cdr3_aa: CASSLEIRGYGYTF
v_call: TRBV4-2
d_call: NA
clone_size: NA
j_call: TRBJ1-2

cdr3_nt: TGTGCCAGCAGTTTGAGCGGACTAGCGGGTGGTGAGACCCAGTACTTC
cdr3_aa: CASSLSGLAGGETQYF
v_call: TRBV28
d_call: TRBD2
clone_size: once
j_call: TRBJ2-5

cdr3_nt: TGCGCCAGCAGCTTCGTTAGGACAGGGAGCAATGAGCAGTTCTTC
cdr3_aa: CASSFVRTGSNEQFF
v_call: TRBV5-1
d_call: TRBD1
clone_size: NA
j_call: TRBJ2-1

cdr3_nt: TGTGCCAGCAGCTCCACCGGGGAGCTGTTTTTT
cdr3_aa: CASSSTGELFF
v_call: TRBV12-3/TRBV12-4
d_call: NA
clone_size: NA
j_call: TRBJ2-2

cdr3_nt: TGCGCCAGCAGCCAGGGGGCGAGGTCCTACGAGCAGTACTTC
cdr3_aa: CASSQGARSYEQYF
v_call: TRBV4-1
d_call: NA
clone_size: NA
j_call: TRBJ2-7

cdr3_nt: TGTGCCAGCAGCCGTGGGACAATTGCCTACGAGCAGTACTTC
cdr3_aa: CASSRGTIAYEQYF
v_call: TRBV7-3
d_call: NA
clone_size: once
j_call: TRBJ2-7

cdr3_nt: TGTGCCAGCAGCTTGGACAGGGTGAGGGATGAGCAGTTCTTC
cdr3_aa: CASSLDRVRDEQFF
v_call: TRBV5-4
d_call: NA
clone_size: NA
j_call: TRBJ2-1

cdr3_nt: TGTGCCAGCAGCGCCACAGGGTGGACCTACGAGCAGTACTTC
cdr3_aa: CASSATGWTYEQYF
v_call: TRBV7-8
d_call: NA
clone_size: NA
j_call: TRBJ2-7

cdr3_nt: TGTGCCAGCAGAACCGGGACAGGGGTTGAAAAACTGTTTTTT
cdr3_aa: CASRTGTGVEKLFF
v_call: TRBV6-5
d_call: TRBD1
clone_size: NA
j_call: TRBJ1-4

cdr3_nt: TGTGCCAGCAGCTTAAAATCTGGGGCCAACGTCCTGACTTTC
cdr3_aa: CASSLKSGANVLTF
v_call: TRBV5-4
d_call: NA
clone_size: NA
j_call: TRBJ2-6

cdr3_nt: TGTGCCAGTAGTATAGGTGGCGGGGGGGCCGGGGAGACCCAGTACTTC
cdr3_aa: CASSIGGGGAGETQYF
v_call: TRBV19
d_call: TRBD2
clone_size: NA
j_call: TRBJ2-5

cdr3_nt: TGTGCCAGCAGCGGGAAGGAAGCGGATACGCAGTATTTT
cdr3_aa: CASSGKEADTQYF
v_call: TRBV5-4
d_call: NA
clone_size: NA
j_call: TRBJ2-3